One T cell receptor beta chain is described in this entry. TCRdb's copy holds only in-frame clones and misses some; the assay was immunoSEQ multiplex PCR. The table includes 95,000 to 120,000 clones, 75% to 95% detected once. This sample was included in a study of T cells after somatic rescue of genetic block. V lost 7 bases, J lost 1 base, and 8 bases lay in between. Germline V CDR1 and CDR2: SGHDT, YYEEEE. The CDR3 has 12 residues. This receptor was identified in a woman under 30. The J gene is TRBJ1-1, the V gene TRBV5-6; D is undetermined. Sequenced material: peripheral blood mononuclear cells (PBMCs). For the CDR3, the DNA is TGTGCCAGCGTTCGACAGAACACTGAAGCTTTCTTT. Its translation is CASVRQNTEAFF. The full variable domain, completed using reference TRBV5-6 and TRBJ1-1, is DAGVTQSPTHLIKTRGQQVTLRCSPKSGHDTVSWYQQALGQGPQFIFQYYEEEERQRGNFPDRFSGHQFPNYSSELNVNALLLGDSALYLCASVRQNTEAFFGQGTRLTVV.